These 25 T cell receptor beta chains were all obtained from the same sample, sequenced in a study of spatial heterogeneity in lung cancer. TCRdb analysed the 5' RACE reads with MiXCR anew, one entry per CDR3 protein. Here the sample spans roughly 4,000 distinct CDR3 sequences, 26% being singletons. Time point reported: blood at routine non-recurrence follow-up after resection. Source: PBMCs, taken at follow-up. The receptors come from a male donor with early-stage non-small cell lung cancer.

By share of the sample, this clonotype is medium-sized. This rearrangement joins TRBV7-8 to TRBJ1-3, with TRBD1 identical over 8 bases. The CDR3 has 16 residues. Unmatched junction bases numbered 5, after V lost 1 base and J lost 3 bases. Germline CDR1 reads SGHVS; CDR2 reads FQNEAQ. The CDR3 nucleotides read TGTGCCAGCAGCTTAGGGCAGGGGGCCAGTGGAAACACCATATATTTT. Translated: CASSLGQGASGNTIYF.

This sequence joins TRBV28 and TRBJ2-7; D ambiguous. This CDR3 spans 11 amino acids. CDR1 and CDR2 (germline): MDHEN, SYDVKM. Trimming removed 1 base from V and 5 bases from J, with 3 bases in between. CDR3 in amino acids: CASSLSNEQYF. In nucleotides, the CDR3 is TGTGCCAGCAGTTTATCAAACGAGCAGTACTTC.

The chain links TRBV6-4 to TRBJ2-1; 7 bases are a match to TRBD2. There are 15 residues in the CDR3. V shed 6 bases and J 9 bases; nucleotides not matched to a gene: 14. In germline, CDR1 is MRHNA, CDR2 SNTAGT. CDR3 amino acids: CASRRGGRTAGEQFF. The DNA of the CDR3 is TGTGCCAGCAGAAGGGGAGGGCGGACTGCGGGTGAGCAGTTCTTC.

The V call is TRBV18, the J call TRBJ2-3; TRBD1 might be the D (6 bases). The germline CDR1 and CDR2 sequences are KGHSH and LQKENI. Trimming removed 6 bases at V and 0 bases at J, with 13 bases between. This CDR3 is built from 15 residues. The CDR3 bases are TGTGCCAGCTCGAGGGGACACACTAGCACAGATACGCAGTATTTT. It translates to CASSRGHTSTDTQYF.

In this sample, this clonotype turned up many times. CDR3 protein: CSVEDPGEQFF. CDR3 sequence (DNA): TGCAGCGTTGAAGATCCGGGTGAGCAGTTCTTC. V usage is TRBV29-1 and J usage is TRBJ2-1; D remains unclear. Trimming pared 0 bases from V and 9 bases from J, leaving 6 bases between. The CDR3 is 11 residues long. Germline-derived CDR1 and CDR2 are SQVTM and ANQGSEA.

This clonotype is medium-sized by share. V gene TRBV20-1 combines with J gene TRBJ2-1, with a possible D match to TRBD2 (5 bases). CDR1 and CDR2 (germline): DFQATT, SNEGSKA (reference sequence). The ends were cut back, 3 bases at V and 2 bases at J, with 11 bases in the middle. This CDR3 spans 14 amino acids. The CDR3 loop reads CSARRESAYNEQFF. CDR3 nucleotides: TGCAGTGCTAGGAGGGAGTCCGCCTACAATGAGCAGTTCTTC.

Regarding this clonotype: A much bigger clone sits one base away, suggesting this may be a read error. The rearrangement links TRBV7-9 to TRBJ1-5, with TRBD1 as a possible D gene (5 bases). CDR1 and CDR2 (germline): SEHNR, FQNEAQ (reference sequence). Trimming removed 2 bases from V and 9 bases from J, with 14 bases in between. This CDR3 has 14 residues. In nucleotides, the CDR3 is TGTGCCAGCAGCTTATCGGGACTGGATCGGCCCCAGCATTTT. It encodes CASSLSGLDRPQHF.

In this sample, this clonotype is large. The rearrangement uses TRBV11-2 and TRBJ1-4, with D possibly matching TRBD1 (5 bases). The CDR3 is 13 residues long. The germline CDR1 and CDR2 sequences are SGHAT and FQNNGV. V dropped 5 bases and J dropped 8 bases, with 12 bases sitting between them. The chain's CDR3 is CASSPGTAEKLFF. The CDR3 nucleotides read TGTGCCAGCAGCCCCGGGACTGCGGAAAAACTGTTTTTT.

The chain combines TRBV29-1 with TRBJ2-7; maybe TRBD2 (5 bases). CDR1 is SQVTM and CDR2 is ANQGSEA in the germline V gene. Trimming cost V 7 bases and J 5 bases, with 9 bases left between them. This CDR3 region has 10 residues. The CDR3 is CSAWGDEQYF. As DNA, the CDR3 is TGCAGCGCCTGGGGAGACGAGCAGTACTTC.

This clonotype was counted a few times. The CDR3 DNA follows: TGCGCCAGCAGCTTGGAAGTTTCAGGGGACAACCAGTTCTTC. Translating gives CASSLEVSGDNQFF. The V gene is TRBV5-1, the J gene TRBJ2-1; possible D gene TRBD1, 6 bases. V was shortened by 0 bases and J by 13 bases, with 17 bases between the two germline ends. CDR3 size: 14 residues. Germline CDR1 is SGHRS and CDR2 is YFSETQ.

This clonotype is labeled medium-sized. The CDR3 region has the DNA TGCAGCGTTGATAGGACAGGGACCGACGAGCAGTACTTC. Its protein product is CSVDRTGTDEQYF. The V gene is TRBV29-1, the J gene TRBJ2-7; 8 bases line up with TRBD1. This CDR3 contains 13 residues. J lost 5 bases, V lost 3 bases, and 6 bases had no gene match. Germline V gene data show CDR1 as SQVTM and CDR2 as ANQGSEA.

This clonotype is judged medium-sized. This chain uses TRBV29-1 with TRBJ2-1; the match to TRBD1 covers 11 bases. The V gene end was trimmed by 7 bases and the J gene end by 3 bases; junction bases not matched to a gene: 8. The germline gives CDR1 SQVTM, CDR2 ANQGSEA. This CDR3 comprises 15 residues. CDR3 residues: CSANPGTGGYNEQFF. The CDR3 DNA follows: TGCAGCGCTAACCCCGGGACAGGGGGCTACAATGAGCAGTTCTTC.

J is TRBJ1-1 and V is TRBV29-1; 10 positions match TRBD1. Germline V lookup: CDR1 SQVTM, CDR2 ANQGSEA. Germline trimming cut 7 bases from V and 4 bases from J; bases unmatched to any gene: 0. The CDR3 spans 11 residues. The CDR3: CSGQGATEAFF. Here the CDR3 DNA reads TGCAGCGGACAGGGGGCCACTGAAGCTTTCTTT.

In this sample, this clonotype turned up a few times. At one end, the junction sequence differs from germline, possibly due to a read error. The rearrangement links TRBV3-1 to TRBJ2-1; 12 bases agree with TRBD2. CDR1 LGHDT and CDR2 YNNKEL come from the germline V gene (reference sequence). This CDR3 has 15 amino acids. The CDR3 protein is CASSQSGLAGGKGLF. CDR3 bases: TGTGCCAGCAGCCAGAGTGGGCTAGCGGGAGGGAAAGGGCTCTTC.

The gene calls are TRBV13 and TRBJ1-1; 7 nucleotides align to TRBD1. CDR1 and CDR2 from the germline V gene are PRHDT and FYEKMQ (reference sequence). Germline trimming cut 4 bases from V and 0 bases from J; bases unmatched to any gene: 5. The CDR3 spans 15 residues. In DNA form, the CDR3 reads TGTGCCAGCAGCTCCACAGGGGTGGTGAACACTGAAGCTTTCTTT. It codes for CASSSTGVVNTEAFF.

By sample fraction, this clonotype is medium-sized. The chain carries TRBV12-3 or TRBV12-4 and TRBJ2-1, with a tentative D call TRBD2 (6 bases). The ends were cut back, 3 bases at V and 4 bases at J, with 10 bases in the middle. The length of the CDR3 is 14 residues. This CDR3 reads CASSFGRGYNEQFF. CDR3 in DNA: TGTGCCAGCAGTTTTGGGCGGGGATACAATGAGCAGTTCTTC.

The chain links TRBV28 to TRBJ2-7, with D possibly being TRBD2 (6 bases). V shed 2 bases and J shed 4 bases, with 6 bases lying between them. The CDR3 is 12 amino acids. The germline V gene encodes CDR1 MDHEN and CDR2 SYDVKM. The CDR3 region is CASSLAGYEQYF. Here the CDR3 DNA reads TGTGCCAGCAGTTTAGCGGGGTACGAGCAGTACTTC.

This clonotype is medium-sized by share. This chain joins TRBV29-1 and TRBJ2-2; a possible D gene is TRBD2 (5 bases). There are 12 residues in the CDR3. Trimming stripped 5 bases from V and 6 bases from J, with 10 bases between. The germline V gene encodes CDR1 SQVTM and CDR2 ANQGSEA. Written as DNA, the CDR3 is TGCAGCGTTAGCCAGGAGGCCGGGGAGCTGTTTTTT. It encodes CSVSQEAGELFF.

The chain employs TRBV5-4 and TRBJ2-3, with TRBD1 as a possible D gene (5 bases). This CDR3 contains 15 residues. The germline V gene has CDR1 SGHNT and CDR2 YYREEE (reference sequence). Trimming cost V 2 bases and J 0 bases, with 10 bases left between them. CDR3 nucleotide sequence: TGTGCCAGCAGCTTATTAGGGGAAAGCACAGATACGCAGTATTTT. It specifies CASSLLGESTDTQYF.

Ten or more counts support this clonotype. The CDR3 region is CASSPRQGREQYF. The CDR3 region has the DNA TGTGCCAGCAGCCCGCGACAGGGCAGGGAGCAGTACTTC. The gene calls are TRBV9 and TRBJ2-7, with 7 bases matching TRBD1. With V trimmed by 4 bases and J by 7 bases, 8 bases remained unmatched. The CDR3 is made up of 13 amino acids. Per the germline V gene, CDR1 is SGDLS and CDR2 is YYNGEE.

J is TRBJ2-5 and V is TRBV2; 10 bases are shared with TRBD2. Germline V gives CDR1 SNHLY, CDR2 FYNNEI. Losses at the gene ends were 5 bases for V and 2 bases for J; bases not matched to a gene: 11. The CDR3 has 17 amino acids. In DNA, the CDR3 is TGTGCCAGCAGTTACTCGAGACTAGCGGGTGGACAAGAGACCCAGTACTTC. Residues: CASSYSRLAGGQETQYF. The full variable domain, rest sourced from reference TRBV2 and TRBJ2-5, is EPEVTQTPSHQVTQMGQEVILRCVPISNHLYFYWYRQILGQKVEFLVSFYNNEISEKSEIFDDQFSVERPDGSNFTLKIRSTKLEDSAMYFCASSYSRLAGGQETQYFGPGTRLLVL.

This clonotype was observed a few times. Relative to the germline gene, one junction end is altered; a read error may explain this. The CDR3 sequence: CASRRGDSGRDIF. The DNA for the CDR3 is TGTGCCAGCAGGCGAGGGGATTCCGGTCGCGACATTTTT. The chain combines TRBV12-3 or TRBV12-4 with TRBJ1-4, with a possible D match to TRBD1 (5 bases). This CDR3 is built from 13 residues.

The chain links TRBV18 to TRBJ2-1; 8 bases line up with TRBD1. This CDR3 region has 13 residues. V gave up 6 bases and J gave up 6 bases; unmatched junction bases: 4. Germline CDR1 KGHSH, CDR2 LQKENI. The CDR3: CASSSGQANEQFF. The CDR3 DNA follows: TGTGCCAGCTCCTCGGGACAGGCCAATGAGCAGTTCTTC. Full variable domain (missing parts from reference TRBV18 and TRBJ2-1): NAGVMQNPRHLVRRRGQEARLRCSPMKGHSHVYWYRQLPEEGLKFMVYLQKENIIDESGMPKERFSAEFPKEGPSILRIQQVVRGDSAAYFCASSSGQANEQFFGPGTRLTVL.

This clonotype occurred a few times. V and J are TRBV5-1 and TRBJ1-2, with a weak D call TRBD1 (5 bases). The germline CDR1 and CDR2 sequences are SGHRS and YFSETQ. The V end lost 4 bases, the J end lost 4 bases, and 14 bases lay between the germline ends. The CDR3 extends over 14 amino acids. The CDR3 region has the DNA TGCGCCAGCAGCGGGACCACAGGACCCTATGGCTACACCTTC. It yields the protein CASSGTTGPYGYTF.

The CDR3 coding sequence is TGTGCCAGCAGCCTAGGACCCGAGCGGTACAATGAGCAGTTCTTC. It encodes CASSLGPERYNEQFF. The V gene is TRBV5-4, the J gene TRBJ2-1, with TRBD2 as a possible D gene (5 bases). The V and J ends lost 4 bases and 4 bases respectively, with 15 bases between them. Germline V CDR1 and CDR2: SGHNT, YYREEE (reference sequence). The CDR3 runs 15 residues.